The rows below give T cell receptor beta chains drawn from one sample of a study of blood T cell repertoires in COVID-19. Using immunoSEQ multiplex PCR, the repertoire was profiled, and TCRdb retains in-frame clones only, with some absent. The profile covers under 300,000 clones, with roughly 89% appearing a single time and 1.7% taken by the ten largest. The sample comprised PBMCs or T cells enriched from blood (not recorded which). Receptors originate from a woman in her 40s who had recovered from COVID-19. The CDR3 runs from the conserved cysteine through the conserved F or W. The D gene is left open where the match is weak. Clone size is shown for a subset of rows, as once, few, many or a class of expanded clone.

d_call j_call v_call clone_size cdr3_aa cdr3_nt
NA TRBJ1-2 TRBV4-3 NA CASSHLSRGPSSGYTF TGCGCCAGCAGCCACCTTTCCCGAGGCCCCAGCTCTGGCTACACCTTC
NA TRBJ2-7 TRBV21-1 NA CASSNWASEQYF TGTGCCAGCAGCAACTGGGCCTCCGAGCAGTACTTC
NA TRBJ2-2 TRBV30 NA CAWTGRAGPGELFF TGTGCCTGGACAGGGCGCGCCGGACCCGGGGAGCTGTTTTTT
TRBD2 TRBJ2-4 TRBV19 NA CASSNREGQYIQYF TGTGCCAGTAGTAACCGGGAGGGCCAATACATTCAGTACTTC
TRBD2 TRBJ2-1 TRBV9 NA CASSVGGLASYNEQFF TGTGCCAGCAGCGTAGGGGGACTAGCGTCCTACAATGAGCAGTTCTTC
TRBD2 TRBJ2-7 TRBV5-1 NA CASSLGLAGAEQYF TGCGCCAGCAGCTTGGGTCTAGCGGGAGCCGAGCAGTACTTC
NA TRBJ1-5 TRBV28 NA CASSQGLQPQHF TGTGCCAGCAGTCAGGGTCTTCAGCCCCAGCATTTT
TRBD1 TRBJ1-5 TRBV4-2 few CASSPRQGRQPQHF TGTGCCAGCAGCCCCCGACAGGGACGTCAGCCCCAGCATTTT
NA TRBJ1-1 TRBV30 few CAWSITGLEAFF TGTGCCTGGAGTATAACGGGACTCGAAGCTTTCTTT
NA TRBJ1-2 TRBV5-4 NA CASSPVGQMGYTF TGTGCCAGCAGCCCAGTGGGGCAAATGGGCTACACCTTC
TRBD1 TRBJ1-1 TRBV10-1 NA CASSEPGQGVDPKRTNTEAFF TGCGCCAGCAGTGAGCCCGGACAGGGGGTAGACCCAAAAAGGACGAACACTGAAGCTTTCTTT
TRBD1 TRBJ1-1 TRBV6-2/TRBV6-3 once CASSYGRTGVTEAFF TGTGCCAGCAGTTACGGGCGGACAGGGGTAACTGAAGCTTTCTTT